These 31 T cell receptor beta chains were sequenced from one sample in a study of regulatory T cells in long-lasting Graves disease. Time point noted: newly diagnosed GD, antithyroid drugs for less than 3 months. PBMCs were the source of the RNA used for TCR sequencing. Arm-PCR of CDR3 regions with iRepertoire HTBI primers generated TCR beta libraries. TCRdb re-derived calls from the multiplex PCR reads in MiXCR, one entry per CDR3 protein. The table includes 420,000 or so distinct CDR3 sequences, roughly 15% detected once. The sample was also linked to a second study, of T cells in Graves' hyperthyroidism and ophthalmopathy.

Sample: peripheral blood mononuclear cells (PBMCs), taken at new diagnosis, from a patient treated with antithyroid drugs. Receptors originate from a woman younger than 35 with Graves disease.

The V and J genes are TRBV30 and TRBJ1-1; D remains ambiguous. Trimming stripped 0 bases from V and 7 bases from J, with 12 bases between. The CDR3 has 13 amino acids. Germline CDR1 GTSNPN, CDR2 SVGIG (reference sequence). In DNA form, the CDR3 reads TGTGCCTGGAGTGTACAGAGGTACGATGAAGCTTTCTTT. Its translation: CAWSVQRYDEAFF. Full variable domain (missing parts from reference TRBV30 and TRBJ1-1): SQTIHQWPATLVQPVGSPLSLECTVEGTSNPNLYWYRQAAGRGLQLLFYSVGIGQISSEVPQNLSASRPQDRQFILSSKKLLLSDSGFYLCAWSVQRYDEAFFGQGTRLTVV.

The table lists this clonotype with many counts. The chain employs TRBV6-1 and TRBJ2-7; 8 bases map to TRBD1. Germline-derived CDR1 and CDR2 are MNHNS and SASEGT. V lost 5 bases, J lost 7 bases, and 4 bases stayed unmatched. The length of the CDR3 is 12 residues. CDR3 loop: CASSHRTGEQYF. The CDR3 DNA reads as TGTGCCAGCAGTCATCGGACAGGGGAGCAGTACTTC.

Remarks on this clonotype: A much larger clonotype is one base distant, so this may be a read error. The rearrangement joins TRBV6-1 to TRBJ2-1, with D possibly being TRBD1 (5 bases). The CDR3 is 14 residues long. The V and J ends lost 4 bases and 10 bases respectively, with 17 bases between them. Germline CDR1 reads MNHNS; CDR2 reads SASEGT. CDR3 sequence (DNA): TGTGCCAGCAGTGTGACAGAAAACCCCTACGAGCAGTTCTTC. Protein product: CASSVTENPYEQFF.

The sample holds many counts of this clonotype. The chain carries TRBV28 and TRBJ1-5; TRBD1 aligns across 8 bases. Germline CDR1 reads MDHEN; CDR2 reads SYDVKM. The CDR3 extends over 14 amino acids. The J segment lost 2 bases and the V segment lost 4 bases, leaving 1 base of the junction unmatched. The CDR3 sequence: CASSYRGGNQPQHF. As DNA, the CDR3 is TGTGCCAGCAGTTACAGGGGGGGCAATCAGCCCCAGCATTTT.

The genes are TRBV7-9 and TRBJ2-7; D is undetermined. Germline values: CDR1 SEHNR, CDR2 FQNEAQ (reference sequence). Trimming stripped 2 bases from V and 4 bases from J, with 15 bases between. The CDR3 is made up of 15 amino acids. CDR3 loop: CASSLYISQHYEQYF. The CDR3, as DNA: TGTGCCAGCAGCTTATACATATCCCAACATTACGAGCAGTACTTC.

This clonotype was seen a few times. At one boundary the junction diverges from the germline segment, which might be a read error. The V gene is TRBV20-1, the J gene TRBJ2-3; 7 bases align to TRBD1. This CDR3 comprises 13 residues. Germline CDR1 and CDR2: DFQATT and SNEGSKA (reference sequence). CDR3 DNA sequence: TGCAGTGCTAGGCAACCTGGGACAGATACGCAGTGTTTT. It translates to CSARQPGTDTQCF.

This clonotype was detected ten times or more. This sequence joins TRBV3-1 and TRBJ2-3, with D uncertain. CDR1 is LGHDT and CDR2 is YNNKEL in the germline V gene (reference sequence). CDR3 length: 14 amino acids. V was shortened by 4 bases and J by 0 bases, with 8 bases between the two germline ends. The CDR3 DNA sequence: TGTGCCAGCAGCCTGAGTACTAGCACAGATACGCAGTATTTT. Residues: CASSLSTSTDTQYF.

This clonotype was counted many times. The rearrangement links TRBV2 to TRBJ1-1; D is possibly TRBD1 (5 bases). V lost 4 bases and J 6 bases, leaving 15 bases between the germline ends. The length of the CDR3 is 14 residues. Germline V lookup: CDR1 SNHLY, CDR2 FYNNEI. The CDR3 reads CASSGGVGIAEAFF. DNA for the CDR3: TGTGCCAGCAGTGGGGGGGTGGGGATCGCTGAAGCTTTCTTT.

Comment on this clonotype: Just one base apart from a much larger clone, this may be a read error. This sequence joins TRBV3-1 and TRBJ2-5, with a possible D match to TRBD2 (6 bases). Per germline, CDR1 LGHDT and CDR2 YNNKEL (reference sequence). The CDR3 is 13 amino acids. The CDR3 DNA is TGTGCCAGCGGCCAAGCGGGTTTGGAGACCCAGTACTTC. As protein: CASGQAGLETQYF.

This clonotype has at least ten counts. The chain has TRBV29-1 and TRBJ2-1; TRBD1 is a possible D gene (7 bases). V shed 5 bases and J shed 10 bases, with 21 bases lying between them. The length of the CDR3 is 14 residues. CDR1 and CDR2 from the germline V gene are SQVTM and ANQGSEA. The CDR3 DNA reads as TGCAGCGTTTATCCGGGACAGCGGGTGCGGGAGCAGTTCTTC. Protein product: CSVYPGQRVREQFF.

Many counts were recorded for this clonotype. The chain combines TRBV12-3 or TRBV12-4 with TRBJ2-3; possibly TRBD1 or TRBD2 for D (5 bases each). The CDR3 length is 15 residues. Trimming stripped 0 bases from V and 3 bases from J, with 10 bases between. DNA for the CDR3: TGTGCCAGCAGTTTAGCGCTTGGGGGAACAGATACGCAGTATTTT. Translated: CASSLALGGTDTQYF.

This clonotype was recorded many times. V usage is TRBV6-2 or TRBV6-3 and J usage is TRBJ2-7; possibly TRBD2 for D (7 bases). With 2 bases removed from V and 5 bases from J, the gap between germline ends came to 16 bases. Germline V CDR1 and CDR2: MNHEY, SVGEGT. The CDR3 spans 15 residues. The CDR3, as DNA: TGTGCCAGCAGTTACGCGGGGACGGGGGGCGACGAGCAGTACTTC. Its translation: CASSYAGTGGDEQYF.

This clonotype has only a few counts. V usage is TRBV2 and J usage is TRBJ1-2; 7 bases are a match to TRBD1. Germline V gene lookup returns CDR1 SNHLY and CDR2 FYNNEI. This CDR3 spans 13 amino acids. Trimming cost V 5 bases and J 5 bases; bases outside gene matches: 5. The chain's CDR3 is CASSNTGEYGYTF. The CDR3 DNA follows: TGTGCCAGCAGTAATACAGGGGAATATGGCTACACCTTC.

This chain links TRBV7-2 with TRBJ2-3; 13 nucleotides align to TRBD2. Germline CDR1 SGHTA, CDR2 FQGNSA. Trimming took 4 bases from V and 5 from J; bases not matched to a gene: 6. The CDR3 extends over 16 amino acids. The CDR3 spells CASSSGTSGTRDTQYF. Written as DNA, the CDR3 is TGTGCCAGCAGCTCCGGGACTAGCGGGACAAGAGATACGCAGTATTTT.

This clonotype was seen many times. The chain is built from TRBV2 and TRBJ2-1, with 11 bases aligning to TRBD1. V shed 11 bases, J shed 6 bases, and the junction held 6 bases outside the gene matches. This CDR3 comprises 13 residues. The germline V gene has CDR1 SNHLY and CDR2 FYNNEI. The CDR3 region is CAGRTGGINEQFF. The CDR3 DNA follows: TGTGCCGGAAGGACAGGGGGCATCAATGAGCAGTTCTTC.

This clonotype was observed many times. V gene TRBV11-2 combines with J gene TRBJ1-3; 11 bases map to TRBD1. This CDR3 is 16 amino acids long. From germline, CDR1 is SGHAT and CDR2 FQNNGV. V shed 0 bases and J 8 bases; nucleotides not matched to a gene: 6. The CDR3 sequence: CASSLERTGGEDTIYF. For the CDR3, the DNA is TGTGCCAGCAGCTTAGAACGGACAGGGGGCGAAGACACCATATATTTT.

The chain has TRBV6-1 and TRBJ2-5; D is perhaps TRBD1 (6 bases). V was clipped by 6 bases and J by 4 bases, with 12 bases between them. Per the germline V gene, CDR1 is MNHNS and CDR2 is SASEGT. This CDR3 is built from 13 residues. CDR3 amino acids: CASSQKGVETQYF. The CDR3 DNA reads TGTGCCAGCAGCCAAAAGGGGGTAGAGACCCAGTACTTC.

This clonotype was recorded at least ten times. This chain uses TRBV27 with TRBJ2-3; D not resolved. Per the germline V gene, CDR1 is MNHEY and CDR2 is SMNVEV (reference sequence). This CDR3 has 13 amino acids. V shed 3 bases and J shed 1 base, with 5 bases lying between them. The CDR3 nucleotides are TGTGCCAGCAGTTTTTACCGCACAGATACGCAGTATTTT. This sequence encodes CASSFYRTDTQYF.

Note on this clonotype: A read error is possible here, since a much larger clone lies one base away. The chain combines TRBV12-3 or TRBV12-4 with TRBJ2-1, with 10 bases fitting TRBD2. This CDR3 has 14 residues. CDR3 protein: CASSPAGGRIEQSF. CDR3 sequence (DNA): TGTGCCAGCAGTCCAGCGGGAGGGCGTATTGAGCAGTCCTTC.

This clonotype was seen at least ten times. CDR3 DNA sequence: TGTGCCAGCAGCCCATACCGACAGGGAGTGATTGGCTACACCTTC. It codes for CASSPYRQGVIGYTF. This rearrangement joins TRBV3-1 to TRBJ1-2; 7 positions agree with TRBD1. J was trimmed by 7 bases and V by 4 bases; bases with no gene match: 12. In germline, CDR1 is LGHDT, CDR2 YNNKEL (reference sequence). The CDR3 sequence is 15 residues long.

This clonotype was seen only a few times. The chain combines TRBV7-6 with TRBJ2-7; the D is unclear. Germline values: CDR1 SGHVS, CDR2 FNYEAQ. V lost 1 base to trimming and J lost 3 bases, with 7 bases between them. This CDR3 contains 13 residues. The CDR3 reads CASSLEHSYEQYF. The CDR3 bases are TGTGCCAGCAGCTTAGAACACAGCTACGAGCAGTACTTC. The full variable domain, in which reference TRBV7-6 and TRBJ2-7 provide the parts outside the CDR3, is GAGVSQSPRYKVTKRGQDVALRCDPISGHVSLYWYRQALGQGPEFLTYFNYEAQQDKSGLPNDRFSAERPEGSISTLTIQRTEQRDSAMYRCASSLEHSYEQYFGPGTRLTVT.

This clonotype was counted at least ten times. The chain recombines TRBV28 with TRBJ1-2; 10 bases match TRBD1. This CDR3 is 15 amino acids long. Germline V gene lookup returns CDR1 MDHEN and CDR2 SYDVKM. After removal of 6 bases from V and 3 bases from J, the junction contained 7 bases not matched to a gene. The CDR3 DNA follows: TGTGCCAGCAGAACGACAGGGGGCTTGGACTATGGCTACACCTTC. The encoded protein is CASRTTGGLDYGYTF.

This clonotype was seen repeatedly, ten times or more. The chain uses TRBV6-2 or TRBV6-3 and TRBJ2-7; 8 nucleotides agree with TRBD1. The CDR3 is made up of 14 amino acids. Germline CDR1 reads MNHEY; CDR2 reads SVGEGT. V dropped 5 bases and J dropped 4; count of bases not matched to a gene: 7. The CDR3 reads CASSDGQGAYEQYF. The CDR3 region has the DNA TGTGCCAGCAGTGACGGACAGGGTGCATACGAGCAGTACTTC.

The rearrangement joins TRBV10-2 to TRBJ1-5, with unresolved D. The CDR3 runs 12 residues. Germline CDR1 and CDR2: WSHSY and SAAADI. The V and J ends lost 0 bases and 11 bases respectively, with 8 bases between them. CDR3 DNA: TGCGCCAGCAGTGAGTCGACCTGGGCCCAGCATTTT. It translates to CASSESTWAQHF.

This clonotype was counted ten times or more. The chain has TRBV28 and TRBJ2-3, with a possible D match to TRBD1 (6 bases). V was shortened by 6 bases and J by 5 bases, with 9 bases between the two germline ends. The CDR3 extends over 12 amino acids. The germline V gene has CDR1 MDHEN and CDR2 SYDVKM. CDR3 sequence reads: CASRGAGDTQYF. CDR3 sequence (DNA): TGTGCCAGCAGGGGGGCTGGAGATACGCAGTATTTT.

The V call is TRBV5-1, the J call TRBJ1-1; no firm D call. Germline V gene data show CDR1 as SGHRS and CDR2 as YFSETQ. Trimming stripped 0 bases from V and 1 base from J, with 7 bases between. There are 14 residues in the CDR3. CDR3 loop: CASSLVGRNTEAFF. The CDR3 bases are TGCGCCAGCAGCTTGGTCGGGCGGAACACTGAAGCTTTCTTT.

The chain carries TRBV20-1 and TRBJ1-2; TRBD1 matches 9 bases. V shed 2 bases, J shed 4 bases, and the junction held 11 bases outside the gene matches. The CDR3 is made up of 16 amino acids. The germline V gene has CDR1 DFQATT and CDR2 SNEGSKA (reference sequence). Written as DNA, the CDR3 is TGCAGTGCTAGATTAGCCCCTGGACAGGGGAGCTATGGCTACACCTTC. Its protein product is CSARLAPGQGSYGYTF.

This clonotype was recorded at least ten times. This chain's CDR3 is CASSVSGTETQYF. In nucleotides, the CDR3 is TGTGCCAGCAGTGTTAGCGGGACGGAGACCCAGTACTTC. This chain links TRBV12-3 or TRBV12-4 with TRBJ2-5, with 8 bases aligning to TRBD2. The junction had 4 bases not matched to a gene; V was cut back by 5 bases and J by 5 bases. This CDR3 spans 13 amino acids.

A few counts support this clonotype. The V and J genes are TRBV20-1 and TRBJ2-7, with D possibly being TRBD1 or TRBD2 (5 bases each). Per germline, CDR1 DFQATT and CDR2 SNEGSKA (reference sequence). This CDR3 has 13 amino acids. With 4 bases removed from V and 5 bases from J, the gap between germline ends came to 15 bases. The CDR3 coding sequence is TGCAGTGCTAAAGACGGGACGCCCCACGAGCAGTACTTC. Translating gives CSAKDGTPHEQYF.

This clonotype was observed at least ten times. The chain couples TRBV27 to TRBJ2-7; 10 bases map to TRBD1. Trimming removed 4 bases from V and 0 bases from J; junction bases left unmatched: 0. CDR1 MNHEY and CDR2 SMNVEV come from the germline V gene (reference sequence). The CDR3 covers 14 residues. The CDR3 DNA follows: TGTGCCAGCAGTTGGACAGGGGGCTCCTACGAGCAGTACTTC. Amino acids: CASSWTGGSYEQYF.

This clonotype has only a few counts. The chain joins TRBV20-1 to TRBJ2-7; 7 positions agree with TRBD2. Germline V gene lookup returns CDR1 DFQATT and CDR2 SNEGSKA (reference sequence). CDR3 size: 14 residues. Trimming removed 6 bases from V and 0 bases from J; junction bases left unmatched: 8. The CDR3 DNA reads TGCAGTGCGGAGAACGGGGGGAGCTCCTACGAGCAGTACTTC. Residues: CSAENGGSSYEQYF.